Listed here are 23 T cell receptor beta chains from one sample, sequenced in a study of cytomegalovirus exposure and HLA in healthy donors. Some clones are missing from TCRdb's copy, which holds only in-frame ones; the method was immunoSEQ multiplex PCR. The data show approximately 240,000 clones, just over 90% seen once. The specimen sequenced was PBMCs. All receptors derive from a woman in her late teens or twenties in good health and CMV-seronegative.

The genes are TRBV11-2 and TRBJ1-1; TRBD1 might be the D (6 bases). This CDR3 has 15 amino acids. The germline V and J ends were trimmed by 5 bases and 1 base, with 14 bases remaining between them. CDR1 and CDR2 (germline): SGHAT, FQNNGV. In nucleotides, the CDR3 is TGTGCCAGCAGCGGACAGACAGAGGGGAACACTGAAGCTTTCTTT. Its protein is CASSGQTEGNTEAFF. Complete variable domain (other parts from reference TRBV11-2 and TRBJ1-1): EAGVAQSPRYKIIEKRQSVAFWCNPISGHATLYWYQQILGQGPKLLIQFQNNGVVDDSQLPKDRFSAERLKGVDSTLKIQPAKLEDSAVYLCASSGQTEGNTEAFFGQGTRLTVV.

The chain has TRBV6-1 and TRBJ1-1, with 9 nucleotides matching TRBD1. CDR3 length: 15 amino acids. Trimming removed 10 bases from V and 5 bases from J; junction bases left unmatched: 14. In germline, CDR1 is MNHNS, CDR2 SASEGT. The CDR3 is CAILEGTGGGTEAFF. The CDR3 bases are TGTGCCATCTTAGAAGGAACAGGGGGCGGGACTGAAGCTTTCTTT.

V is TRBV4-1 and J is TRBJ2-1; 14 bases are shared with TRBD2. The length of the CDR3 is 17 residues. The germline V gene encodes CDR1 MGHRA and CDR2 YSYEKL. The junction had 2 bases not matched to a gene; V was cut back by 0 bases and J by 4 bases. The CDR3 nucleotides read TGCGCCAGCAGCCAAGAGGGGACTAGCGGGGGATACAATGAGCAGTTCTTC. Its translation: CASSQEGTSGGYNEQFF.

The chain carries TRBV27 and TRBJ1-2, with 10 positions matching TRBD1. CDR3 length equals 15 residues. The V gene end was trimmed by 6 bases and the J gene end by 2 bases; junction bases not matched to a gene: 6. Germline V CDR1 and CDR2: MNHEY, SMNVEV (reference sequence). The CDR3 DNA follows: TGTGCCAGCAGCTCGGGACAGGGGAGAAACTATGGCTACACCTTC. Protein: CASSSGQGRNYGYTF.

The genes are TRBV2 and TRBJ2-7, with D possibly matching TRBD2 (6 bases). The V gene lost 6 bases and the J gene lost 0 bases, with 12 bases spanning the gap. The germline CDR1 and CDR2 sequences are SNHLY and FYNNEI. The CDR3 sequence is 14 residues long. The CDR3 reads CASSSRDSSYEQYF. In DNA, the CDR3 is TGTGCCAGCAGCAGCCGGGACTCCTCCTACGAGCAGTACTTC.

CDR3 in amino acids: CASTPWEGVGEQYF. DNA for the CDR3: TGTGCCAGCACCCCGTGGGAGGGGGTAGGAGAGCAGTACTTC. The chain has TRBV6-5 and TRBJ2-7; D may be TRBD2 (7 bases). Germline V gene data show CDR1 as MNHEY and CDR2 as SVGAGI. The CDR3 covers 14 residues. Trimming pared 7 bases from V and 7 bases from J, leaving 20 bases between.

The J gene is TRBJ1-1, the V gene TRBV6-1, with D possibly TRBD1 on 6 matching bases. Trimming stripped 10 bases from V and 0 bases from J, with 18 bases between. The CDR3 is 15 amino acids. CDR1 and CDR2 from the germline V gene are MNHNS and SASEGT. The CDR3 spells CAIPHTDRMNTEAFF. CDR3 nucleotide sequence: TGTGCCATCCCCCATACGGACAGAATGAACACTGAAGCTTTCTTT.

The chain employs TRBV7-9 and TRBJ2-7; 8 nucleotides match TRBD1. The CDR3 spans 16 residues. V trimming: 0 bases; J trimming: 4 bases; junction bases outside the gene matches: 8. In germline, CDR1 is SEHNR, CDR2 FQNEAQ (reference sequence). CDR3 loop: CASSLASDRVGYEQYF. For the CDR3, the DNA is TGTGCCAGCAGCTTAGCCTCGGACAGGGTCGGTTACGAGCAGTACTTC.

The chain links TRBV10-2 to TRBJ2-7; 8 bases align to TRBD1. Germline CDR1 reads WSHSY; CDR2 reads SAAADI. The V segment lost 1 base and the J segment 4 bases; nucleotides outside the gene matches: 6. The CDR3 length is 15 residues. Here the CDR3 reads CASSEWSGGVYEQYF. Written as DNA, the CDR3 is TGCGCCAGCAGTGAGTGGTCAGGGGGCGTTTACGAGCAGTACTTC.

This sequence joins TRBV28 and TRBJ1-2; D may be TRBD1 (5 bases). The length of the CDR3 is 14 residues. CDR1 MDHEN and CDR2 SYDVKM come from the germline V gene. V was pared by 7 bases and J by 0 bases, with 12 bases between. The CDR3 loop reads CASNNGGTNYGYTF. In DNA, the CDR3 is TGTGCCAGCAATAACGGGGGAACTAACTATGGCTACACCTTC.

As to this clone: At one boundary the junction diverges from the germline segment, which might be a read error. The chain uses TRBV29-1 and TRBJ1-1, with 10 positions matching TRBD1. Germline CDR1 SQVTM, CDR2 ANQGSEA. There are 14 residues in the CDR3. This CDR3 reads CSVEETGGNTEAFF. CDR3 bases: TGCAGCGTCGAAGAGACAGGGGGCAACACTGAAGCTTTCTTT.

This chain joins TRBV2 and TRBJ2-7; TRBD2 matches 9 bases. The CDR3 runs 14 residues. The germline V gene has CDR1 SNHLY and CDR2 FYNNEI. V shed 9 bases and J 3 bases; nucleotides not matched to a gene: 9. The CDR3 sequence: CARRIAGEGYEQYF. DNA for the CDR3: TGTGCCAGGAGAATAGCGGGAGAGGGCTACGAGCAGTACTTC.

This clone was picked up a small number of times. This chain connects TRBV7-8 to TRBJ2-7, with 10 bases lining up with TRBD2. This CDR3 is 13 amino acids long. The trim removed 3 bases at V and 5 bases at J, leaving 1 base unmatched. Germline CDR1 reads SGHVS; CDR2 reads FQNEAQ. CDR3 loop: CASSFLAGDEQYF. The CDR3 nucleotides are TGTGCCAGCAGCTTTCTAGCGGGAGACGAGCAGTACTTC.

In this sample, this clone turned up once. The rearrangement links TRBV28 to TRBJ1-2, with D perhaps matching TRBD1 (5 bases). Trimming took off 6 bases at V and 2 bases at J, with 19 bases between the two ends. Germline CDR1 is MDHEN and CDR2 is SYDVKM. The CDR3 loop spans 16 amino acids. CDR3 coding DNA: TGTGCCAGCAGCCCACACTTCCAGGGATCCAACTATGGCTACACCTTC. Translation: CASSPHFQGSNYGYTF.

V usage is TRBV25-1 and J usage is TRBJ2-2; D gene ambiguous. The germline V gene encodes CDR1 MGHDK and CDR2 SYGVNS. There are 11 residues in the CDR3. Trimming cost V 7 bases and J 5 bases, with 5 bases left between them. The CDR3: CASTLTGELFF. The DNA for the CDR3 is TGTGCCAGCACCCTGACCGGGGAGCTGTTTTTT.

This chain connects TRBV10-3 to TRBJ2-2; TRBD2 aligns across 13 bases. The CDR3 is 16 amino acids. CDR1 and CDR2 from the germline V gene are ENHRY and SYGVKD. With V trimmed by 6 bases and J by 6 bases, 7 bases remained unmatched. DNA for the CDR3: TGTGCCATCAGCCCTGGGACTAGCGGGAAATCCGGGGAGCTGTTTTTT. It yields the protein CAISPGTSGKSGELFF.

J is TRBJ2-1 and V is TRBV11-2; 16 positions agree with TRBD2. Germline values: CDR1 SGHAT, CDR2 FQNNGV. The CDR3 runs to 18 residues. V lost 5 bases, J lost 4 bases, and 8 bases stayed unmatched. The CDR3 loop is CASSTPGLAGGRYNEQFF. As DNA, the CDR3 is TGTGCCAGCAGCACGCCGGGACTAGCGGGAGGGCGTTACAATGAGCAGTTCTTC. The full variable domain, in which reference TRBV11-2 and TRBJ2-1 provide the parts outside the CDR3, is EAGVAQSPRYKIIEKRQSVAFWCNPISGHATLYWYQQILGQGPKLLIQFQNNGVVDDSQLPKDRFSAERLKGVDSTLKIQPAKLEDSAVYLCASSTPGLAGGRYNEQFFGPGTRLTVL.

The chain carries TRBV18 and TRBJ2-3, with TRBD2 matching 8 bases. This CDR3 has 16 residues. Germline V CDR1 and CDR2: KGHSH, LQKENI. J lost 2 bases, V lost 1 base, and 5 bases had no gene match. CDR3 region: CASSPRTSSFTDTQYF. In nucleotides, the CDR3 is TGTGCCAGCTCACCACGGACTAGCAGTTTCACAGATACGCAGTATTTT.

V and J are TRBV29-1 and TRBJ1-1; no clear D. The CDR3 spans 13 residues. The V end lost 3 bases, the J end lost 1 base, and 9 bases lay between the germline ends. The V gene's germline CDR1 is SQVTM and CDR2 ANQGSEA. Here the CDR3 DNA reads TGCAGCGTTGAGGTCAGGCCGAACACTGAAGCTTTCTTT. This encodes CSVEVRPNTEAFF.

The chain carries TRBV2 and TRBJ2-1; 7 bases fit TRBD2. The CDR3 covers 14 residues. In germline, CDR1 is SNHLY, CDR2 FYNNEI. The trim removed 10 bases at V and 4 bases at J, leaving 10 bases unmatched. Here the CDR3 reads CATPGAGTYNEQFF. As DNA, the CDR3 is TGTGCCACCCCAGGAGCGGGGACTTACAATGAGCAGTTCTTC.

The sample holds many counts of this clone. CDR3 protein: CASSYSAENTEAFF. The CDR3, as DNA: TGTGCCAGCAGTTACTCGGCGGAGAACACTGAAGCTTTCTTT. The chain carries TRBV6-6 and TRBJ1-1; D gene uncertain. Germline CDR1 is MNHNY and CDR2 is SVGAGI (reference sequence). Trimming removed 0 bases from V and 1 base from J, with 6 bases in between. This CDR3 region has 14 residues.

The V gene is TRBV28, the J gene TRBJ1-1, with D perhaps TRBD1 (5 bases). The CDR3 runs 15 residues. The germline CDR1 and CDR2 sequences are MDHEN and SYDVKM. V was clipped by 2 bases and J by 10 bases, with 20 bases between them. The CDR3 region is CASSLRQRTFNLAFF. Written as DNA, the CDR3 is TGTGCCAGCAGTTTACGACAGCGTACTTTCAACTTAGCTTTCTTT.

This chain uses TRBV4-2 with TRBJ2-1, with TRBD1 as a possible D gene (5 bases). The V end was cut by 1 base, the J end by 5 bases, with 9 bases between. CDR1 and CDR2 (germline): LGHNA, YNFKEQ. The CDR3 consists of 14 residues. The CDR3 DNA reads as TGTGCCAGCAGCCAAGGTGGGGCCGACAATGAGCAGTTCTTC. Its protein is CASSQGGADNEQFF.